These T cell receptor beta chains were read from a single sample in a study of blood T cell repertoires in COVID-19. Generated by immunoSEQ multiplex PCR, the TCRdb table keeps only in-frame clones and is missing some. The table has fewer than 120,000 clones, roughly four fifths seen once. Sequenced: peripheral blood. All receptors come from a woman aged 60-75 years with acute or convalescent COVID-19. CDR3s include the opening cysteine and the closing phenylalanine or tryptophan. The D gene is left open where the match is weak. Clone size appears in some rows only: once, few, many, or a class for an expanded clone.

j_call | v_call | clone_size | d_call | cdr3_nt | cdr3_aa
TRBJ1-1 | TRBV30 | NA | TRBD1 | TGTGCCTGGAGCGACCACAGGGGGACTGAAGCTTTCTTT | CAWSDHRGTEAFF
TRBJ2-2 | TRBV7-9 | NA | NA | TGTGCCAGCGATGGGACACAGCTTTGGGAGCTGTTTTTT | CASDGTQLWELFF
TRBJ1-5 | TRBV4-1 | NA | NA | TGCGCCAGCAGCCAAGACAGGGTAGGCAATCAGCCCCAGCATTTT | CASSQDRVGNQPQHF
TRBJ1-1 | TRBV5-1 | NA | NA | TGCGCCAGCAGCTTGACAGGAACGAACACTGAAGCTTTCTTT | CASSLTGTNTEAFF
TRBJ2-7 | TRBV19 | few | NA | TGTGCCAGTAGTGACAGCTACTACGAGCAGTACTTC | CASSDSYYEQYF
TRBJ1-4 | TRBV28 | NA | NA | TGTGCCAGCAGTTTAGGAGGGCGGACCCCAACTAATGAAAAACTGTTTTTT | CASSLGGRTPTNEKLFF
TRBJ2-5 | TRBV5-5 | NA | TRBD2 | TGTGCCAGCAGCTTGGGGGCTACTAGCGGGGGGCCAGAGACCCAGTACTTC | CASSLGATSGGPETQYF
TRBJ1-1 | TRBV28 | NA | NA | TGTGCCAGCACACAGAACACTGAAGCTTTCTTT | CASTQNTEAFF
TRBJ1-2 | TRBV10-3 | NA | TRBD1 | TGTGCCACACGTAACGACAGGGCAAACTATGGCTACACCTTC | CATRNDRANYGYTF
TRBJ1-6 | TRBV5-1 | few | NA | TGCGCCAGCAGCCCCGACAACCTTGCCTCACCCCTCCACTTT | CASSPDNLASPLHF
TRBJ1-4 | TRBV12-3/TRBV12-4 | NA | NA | TGTGCCAGCAGTTTAACCAGGATTGAAAAACTGTTTTTT | CASSLTRIEKLFF
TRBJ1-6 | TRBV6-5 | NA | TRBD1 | TGTGCCAGCAAGACAGGGGTGAATTCACCCCTCCACTTT | CASKTGVNSPLHF
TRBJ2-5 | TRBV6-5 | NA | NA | TGTGCCAGCAGAGTTTACAGGGTGGGGGAGACCCAGTACTTC | CASRVYRVGETQYF
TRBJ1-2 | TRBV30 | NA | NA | TGTGCCTGGAGTGTAGTCAGGGCGGCGTATGGCTACACCTTC | CAWSVVRAAYGYTF
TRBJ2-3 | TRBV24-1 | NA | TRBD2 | TGTGCCACCAGTGACCCCGGACTAGCGGTTAGCACAGATACGCAGTATTTT | CATSDPGLAVSTDTQYF
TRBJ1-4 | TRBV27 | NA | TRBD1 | TGTGCCAGCAGCCATCACGGGACAGCCGGAAATGAAAAACTGTTTTTT | CASSHHGTAGNEKLFF
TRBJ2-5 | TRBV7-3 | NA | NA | TGTGCCAGCAGCTCCAGACAGTCGCAGACCCAGTACTTC | CASSSRQSQTQYF
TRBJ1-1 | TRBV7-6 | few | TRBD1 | TGTGCCAGCAGCTCGGGACAGGGGGAATGGGAGACTGAAGCTTTCTTT | CASSSGQGEWETEAFF
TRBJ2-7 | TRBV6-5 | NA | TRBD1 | TGTGCCAGCAGTTACTCGGGGACAGGGACCTACGAGCAGTACTTC | CASSYSGTGTYEQYF